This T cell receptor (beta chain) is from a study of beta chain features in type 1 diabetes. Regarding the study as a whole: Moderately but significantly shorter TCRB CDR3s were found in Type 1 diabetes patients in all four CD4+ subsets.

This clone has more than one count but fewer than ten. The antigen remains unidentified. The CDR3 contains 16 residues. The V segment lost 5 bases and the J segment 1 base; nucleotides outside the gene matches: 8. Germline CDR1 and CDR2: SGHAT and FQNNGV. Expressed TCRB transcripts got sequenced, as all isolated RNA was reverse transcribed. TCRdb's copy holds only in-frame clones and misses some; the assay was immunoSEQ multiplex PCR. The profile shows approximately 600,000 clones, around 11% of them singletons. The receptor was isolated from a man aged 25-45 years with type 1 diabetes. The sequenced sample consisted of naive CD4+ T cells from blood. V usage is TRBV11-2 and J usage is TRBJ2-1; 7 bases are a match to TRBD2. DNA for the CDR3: TGTGCCAGCAGCCCCGTCACGGGGGGTTCCTACAATGAGCAGTTCTTC. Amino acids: CASSPVTGGSYNEQFF.